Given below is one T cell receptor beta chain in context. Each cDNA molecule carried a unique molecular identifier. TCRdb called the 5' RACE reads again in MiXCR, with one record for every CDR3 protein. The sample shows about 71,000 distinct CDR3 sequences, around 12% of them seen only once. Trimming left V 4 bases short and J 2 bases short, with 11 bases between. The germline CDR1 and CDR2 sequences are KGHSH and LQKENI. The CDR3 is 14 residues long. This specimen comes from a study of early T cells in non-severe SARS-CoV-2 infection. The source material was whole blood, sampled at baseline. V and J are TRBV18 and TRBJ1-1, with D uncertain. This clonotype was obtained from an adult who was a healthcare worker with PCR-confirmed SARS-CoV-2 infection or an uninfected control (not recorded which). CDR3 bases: TGTGCCAGCTCACAGTATCCCGGAAACACTGAAGCTTTCTTT. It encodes CASSQYPGNTEAFF.